This TCR beta chain was found in a study of blood T cell repertoires in COVID-19. Study overall: The analysed material was cDNA or gDNA that came from T cells, B-cell-depleted T cells, or PBMCs.

V was pared by 6 bases and J by 1 base, with 7 bases between. The length of the CDR3 is 13 residues. In the original processing: The assay estimated nucleated cells by amplifying reference gene primers. The assay was immunoSEQ multiplex PCR, and TCRdb's table has in-frame clones only and misses some. That table supplies the V and J calls and clone size; D and trimming were determined from the DNA. Among some 270,000 clones, 90% were seen once, and the ten largest hold under 2.5%. Patients at the Seattle site were enrolled during active infection and followed longitudinally. What was sequenced was peripheral blood. This clonotype was obtained from a woman aged 55-69 years with COVID-19, enrolled during active disease. V usage is TRBV12-3 or TRBV12-4 and J usage is TRBJ2-1; tentative D call: TRBD1 (5 bases). CDR3 residues: CASSDRSYNEQFF. CDR3 in DNA: TGTGCCAGCAGCGACAGATCCTACAATGAGCAGTTCTTC.